This T cell receptor (beta chain) was identified during a study of tumor-infiltrating lymphocytes in primary liver carcinoma. Joint extraction of RNA and DNA used 20-30 mg of bulk tissue that was unsorted. Primary liver carcinomas in the patients were surgically resected. Over 75% of the cells were viable tumor cells in every tumor sample. The study, taken as a whole, reports: Tumor region pairs overlapped more than did tumor-adjacent and tumor-blood pairs. Present in all five tumor regions were only about 7-25% of the top clones.

Details on this clonotype: What it recognizes is unknown.

With around 490 ng total RNA as template and a constant-region primer, TCR beta cDNA was made. Three-round nested multiplex PCR performed with slightly modified ARM-PCR produced the TCR beta libraries. It was with TRBV1-TRBV30 forward primers and a C-beta reverse primer that the first two PCR rounds were run, at approximately 10 cycles each. TCRdb recomputed calls from the multiplex PCR reads with MiXCR, one row per CDR3 protein. The table lists 75,000 or so distinct CDR3 sequences, approximately 74% of them singletons, with 28% in the top ten. Per germline, CDR1 SEHNR and CDR2 FQNEAQ (reference sequence). The CDR3 runs to 15 residues. Losses at the gene ends were 3 bases for V and 7 bases for J; bases not matched to a gene: 4.

The V and J genes are TRBV7-9 and TRBJ2-2; 11 bases agree with TRBD2. Sequencing used liver tumor tissue from sampling region 4. Subset here: tumor region T4, right-lateral pole. This clonotype originated in a man in his forties with primary liver carcinoma and hepatitis B virus infection. The CDR3: CASSFSGRVNGELFF. CDR3 bases: TGTGCCAGCAGCTTTAGCGGGAGGGTCAACGGGGAGCTGTTTTTT.